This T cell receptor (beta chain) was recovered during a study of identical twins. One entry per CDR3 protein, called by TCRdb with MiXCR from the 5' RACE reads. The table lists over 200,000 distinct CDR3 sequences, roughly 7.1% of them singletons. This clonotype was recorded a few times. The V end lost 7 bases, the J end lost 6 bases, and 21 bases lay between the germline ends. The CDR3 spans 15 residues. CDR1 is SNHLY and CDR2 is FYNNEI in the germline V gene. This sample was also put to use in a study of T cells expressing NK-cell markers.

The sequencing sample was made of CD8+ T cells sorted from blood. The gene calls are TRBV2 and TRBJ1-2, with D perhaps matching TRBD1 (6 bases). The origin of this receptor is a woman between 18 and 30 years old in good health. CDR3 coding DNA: TGTGCCAGCATCTGGGAGGGGACACGGCCCGATGGCTACACCTTC. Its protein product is CASIWEGTRPDGYTF. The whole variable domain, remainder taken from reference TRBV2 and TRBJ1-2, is EPEVTQTPSHQVTQMGQEVILRCVPISNHLYFYWYRQILGQKVEFLVSFYNNEISEKSEIFDDQFSVERPDGSNFTLKIRSTKLEDSAMYFCASIWEGTRPDGYTFGSGTRLTVV.